The clone carrying this TCR beta chain was recorded at least ten times. Its cognate antigen is unknown. This specimen comes from a study of T cells in Graves' hyperthyroidism and ophthalmopathy. Study-level background: Upon initial diagnosis and before any treatment, peripheral blood was collected.

General study results and limits: A model using 13 V-J features told ophthalmopathy apart from stable hyperthyroidism. Most clonotypes expanded in thyroid above 0.001 were likewise present in blood.

The V end lost 8 bases, the J end lost 4 bases, and 24 bases lay between the germline ends. This CDR3 comprises 16 residues. CDR1 is MDHEN and CDR2 is SYDVKM in the germline V gene. RNA transcripts yielded amplified TCR beta CDR3 regions. The TCR CDR3 was amplified in a first-round RT-PCR using the HTBI primer set. TCRdb used MiXCR to reprocess the multiplex PCR reads, holding one entry per CDR3 protein. This table has about 620,000 distinct CDR3 sequences, 15% to 20% appearing once. Sequencing was done on a sample of blood. This chain joins TRBV28 and TRBJ2-7; perhaps D is TRBD1 or TRBD2 (5 bases each). This clonotype was obtained from a woman aged 25 to 39 with Graves' hyperthyroidism. CDR3 DNA sequence: TGTGCCAGCCCCCCGGGAATAGGGACGGTAGGATACGAGCAGTACTTC. The encoded protein is CASPPGIGTVGYEQYF. Variable domain in full (rest from reference TRBV28 and TRBJ2-7): DVKVTQSSRYLVKRTGEKVFLECVQDMDHENMFWYRQDPGLGLRLIYFSYDVKMKEKGDIPEGYSVSREKKERFSLILESASTNQTSMYLCASPPGIGTVGYEQYFGPGTRLTVT.